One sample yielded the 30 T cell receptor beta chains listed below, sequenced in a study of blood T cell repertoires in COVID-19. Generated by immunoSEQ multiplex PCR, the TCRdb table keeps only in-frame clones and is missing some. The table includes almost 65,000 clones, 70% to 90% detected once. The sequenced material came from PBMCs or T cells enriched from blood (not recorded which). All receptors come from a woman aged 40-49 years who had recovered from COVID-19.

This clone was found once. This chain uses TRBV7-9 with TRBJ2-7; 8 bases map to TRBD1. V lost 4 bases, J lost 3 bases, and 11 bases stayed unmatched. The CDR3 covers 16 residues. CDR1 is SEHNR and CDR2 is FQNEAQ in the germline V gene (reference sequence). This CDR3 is CASSSGTGYQFYEQYF. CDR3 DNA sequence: TGTGCCAGCAGCTCCGGGACAGGTTACCAATTCTACGAGCAGTACTTC.

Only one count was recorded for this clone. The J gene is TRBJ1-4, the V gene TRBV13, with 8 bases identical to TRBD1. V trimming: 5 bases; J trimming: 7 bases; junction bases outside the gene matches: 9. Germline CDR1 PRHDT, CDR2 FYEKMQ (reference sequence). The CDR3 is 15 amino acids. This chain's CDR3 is CASSGVGQAIEKLFF. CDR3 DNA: TGTGCCAGCAGCGGGGTGGGACAGGCTATTGAAAAACTGTTTTTT.

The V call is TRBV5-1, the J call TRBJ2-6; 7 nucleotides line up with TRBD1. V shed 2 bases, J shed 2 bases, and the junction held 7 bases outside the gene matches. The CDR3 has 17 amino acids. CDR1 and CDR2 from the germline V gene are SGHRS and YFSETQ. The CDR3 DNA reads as TGCGCCAGCAGCTTTTTCCCAGGGGGAGCTGGGGCCAACGTCCTGACTTTC. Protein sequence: CASSFFPGGAGANVLTF.

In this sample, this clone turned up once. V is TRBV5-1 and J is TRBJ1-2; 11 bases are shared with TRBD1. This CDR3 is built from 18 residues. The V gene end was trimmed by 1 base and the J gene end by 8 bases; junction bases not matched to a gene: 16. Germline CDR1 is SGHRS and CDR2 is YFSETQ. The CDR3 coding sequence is TGCGCCAGCAGCTTGATAGGACAGGGGGCCCGGCTTCTTTTCGGCTACACCTTC. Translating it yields CASSLIGQGARLLFGYTF. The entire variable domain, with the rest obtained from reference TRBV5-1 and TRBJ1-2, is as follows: KAGVTQTPRYLIKTRGQQVTLSCSPISGHRSVSWYQQTPGQGLQFLFEYFSETQRNKGNFPGRFSGRQFSNSRSEMNVSTLELGDSALYLCASSLIGQGARLLFGYTFGSGTRLTVV.

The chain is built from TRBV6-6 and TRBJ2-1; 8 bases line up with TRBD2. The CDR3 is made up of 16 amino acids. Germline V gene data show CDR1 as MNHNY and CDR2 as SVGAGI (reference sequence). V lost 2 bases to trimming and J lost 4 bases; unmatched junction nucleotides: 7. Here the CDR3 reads CASSYTAGAGYNEQFF. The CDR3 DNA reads TGTGCCAGCAGTTACACAGCGGGGGCGGGGTACAATGAGCAGTTCTTC.

The CDR3 DNA reads TGTGCCAGCAGATCCTCAGGGGGAACCTACGAGCAGTACTTC. Translated: CASRSSGGTYEQYF. This chain joins TRBV6-5 and TRBJ2-7, with 7 bases aligning to TRBD1. V lost 6 bases and J lost 2; bases outside the gene matches: 7. The CDR3 has 14 residues. Germline V CDR1 and CDR2: MNHEY, SVGAGI.

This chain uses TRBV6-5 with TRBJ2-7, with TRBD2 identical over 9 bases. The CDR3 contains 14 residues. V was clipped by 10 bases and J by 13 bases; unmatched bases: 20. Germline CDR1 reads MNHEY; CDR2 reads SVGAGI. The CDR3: CAIKSSGETWGEYF. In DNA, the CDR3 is TGTGCCATCAAATCTAGCGGGGAAACCTGGGGGGAATACTTC.

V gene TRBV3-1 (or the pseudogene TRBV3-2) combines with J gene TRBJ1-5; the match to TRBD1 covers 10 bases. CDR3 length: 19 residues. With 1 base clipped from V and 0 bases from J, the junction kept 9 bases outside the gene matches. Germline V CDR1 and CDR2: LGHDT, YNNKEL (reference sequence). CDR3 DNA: TGTGCCAGCAGCCAAGGGGGACAGGGGAGGGTTGATAGCAATCAGCCCCAGCATTTT. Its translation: CASSQGGQGRVDSNQPQHF.

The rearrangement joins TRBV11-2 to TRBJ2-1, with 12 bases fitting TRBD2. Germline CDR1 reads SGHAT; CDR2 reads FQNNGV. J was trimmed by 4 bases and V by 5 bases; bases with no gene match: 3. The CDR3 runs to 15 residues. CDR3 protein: CASSPGTSGYNEQFF. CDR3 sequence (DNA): TGTGCCAGCAGCCCCGGGACTAGCGGGTACAATGAGCAGTTCTTC.

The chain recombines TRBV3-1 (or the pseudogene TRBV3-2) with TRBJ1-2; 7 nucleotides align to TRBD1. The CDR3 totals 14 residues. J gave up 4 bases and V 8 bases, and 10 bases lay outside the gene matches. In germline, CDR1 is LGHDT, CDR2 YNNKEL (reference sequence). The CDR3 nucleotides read TGTGCCAGCTACTATTTGGACAGGCGCTATGGCTACACCTTC. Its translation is CASYYLDRRYGYTF.

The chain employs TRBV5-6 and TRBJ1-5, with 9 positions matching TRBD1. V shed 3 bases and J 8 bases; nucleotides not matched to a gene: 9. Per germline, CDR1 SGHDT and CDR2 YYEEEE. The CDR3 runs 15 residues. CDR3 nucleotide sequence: TGTGCCAGCAGCTCCATGGGACAGGGCACGGAGCCCCAGCATTTT. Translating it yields CASSSMGQGTEPQHF. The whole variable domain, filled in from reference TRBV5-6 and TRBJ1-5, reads DAGVTQSPTHLIKTRGQQVTLRCSPKSGHDTVSWYQQALGQGPQFIFQYYEEEERQRGNFPDRFSGHQFPNYSSELNVNALLLGDSALYLCASSSMGQGTEPQHFGDGTRLSIL.

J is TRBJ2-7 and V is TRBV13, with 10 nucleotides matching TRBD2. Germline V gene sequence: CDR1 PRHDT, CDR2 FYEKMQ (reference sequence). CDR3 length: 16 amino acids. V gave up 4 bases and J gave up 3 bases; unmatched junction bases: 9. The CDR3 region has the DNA TGTGCCAGCAGCTCCACCGCTTCTAGCGGGGGCTACGAGCAGTACTTC. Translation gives CASSSTASSGGYEQYF.

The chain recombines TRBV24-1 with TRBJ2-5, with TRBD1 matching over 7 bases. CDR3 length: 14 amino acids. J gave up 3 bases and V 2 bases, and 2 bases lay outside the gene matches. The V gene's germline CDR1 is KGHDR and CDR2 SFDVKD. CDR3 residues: CATSDSDREETQYF. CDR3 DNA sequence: TGTGCCACCAGTGATTCTGACAGGGAAGAGACCCAGTACTTC.

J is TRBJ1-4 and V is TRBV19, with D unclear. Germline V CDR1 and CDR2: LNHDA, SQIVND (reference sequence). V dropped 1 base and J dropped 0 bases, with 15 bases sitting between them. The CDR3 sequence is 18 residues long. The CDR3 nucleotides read TGTGCCAGTAGTATAGGAGAGGCCGTGCTTGCAACTAATGAAAAACTGTTTTTT. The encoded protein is CASSIGEAVLATNEKLFF.

The CDR3: CASLFSYGNTIYF. In DNA form, the CDR3 reads TGTGCCAGCTTATTCTCTTATGGAAACACCATATATTTT. The V and J genes are TRBV12-3 or TRBV12-4 and TRBJ1-3; D gene ambiguous. This CDR3 spans 13 amino acids. The germline V and J ends were trimmed by 8 bases and 3 bases, with 11 bases remaining between them.

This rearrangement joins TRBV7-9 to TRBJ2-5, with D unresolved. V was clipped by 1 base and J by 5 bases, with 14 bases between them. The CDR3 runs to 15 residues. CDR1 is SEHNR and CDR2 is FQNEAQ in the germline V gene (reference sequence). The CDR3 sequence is CASSLDPGSMETQYF. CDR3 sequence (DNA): TGTGCCAGCAGCTTAGATCCGGGTAGCATGGAGACCCAGTACTTC.

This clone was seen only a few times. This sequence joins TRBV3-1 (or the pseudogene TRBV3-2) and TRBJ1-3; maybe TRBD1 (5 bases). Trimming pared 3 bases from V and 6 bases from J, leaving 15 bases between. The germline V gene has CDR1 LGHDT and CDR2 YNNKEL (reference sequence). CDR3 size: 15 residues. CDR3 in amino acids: CASSQAALTENTIYF. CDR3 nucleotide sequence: TGTGCCAGCAGCCAGGCCGCCTTGACAGAAAACACCATATATTTT.

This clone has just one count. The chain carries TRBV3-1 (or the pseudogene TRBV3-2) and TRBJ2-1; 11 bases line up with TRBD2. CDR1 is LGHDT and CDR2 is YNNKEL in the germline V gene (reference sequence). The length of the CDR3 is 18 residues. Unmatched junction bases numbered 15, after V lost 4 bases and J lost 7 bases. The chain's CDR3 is CASSPFLAGGIAPNEQFF. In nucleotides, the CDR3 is TGTGCCAGCAGCCCCTTTTTAGCGGGGGGGATCGCGCCAAATGAGCAGTTCTTC.

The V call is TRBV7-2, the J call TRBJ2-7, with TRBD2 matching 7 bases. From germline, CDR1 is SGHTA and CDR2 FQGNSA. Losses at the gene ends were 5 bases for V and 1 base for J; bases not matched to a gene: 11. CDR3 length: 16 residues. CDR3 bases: TGTGCCAGCAGCGCCGGTGGGCAGCGGGGTTCCTACGAGCAGTACTTC. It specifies CASSAGGQRGSYEQYF.

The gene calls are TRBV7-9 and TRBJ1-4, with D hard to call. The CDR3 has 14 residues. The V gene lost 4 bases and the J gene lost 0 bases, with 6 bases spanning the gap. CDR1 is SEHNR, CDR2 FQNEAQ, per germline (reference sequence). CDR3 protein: CASSWAATNEKLFF. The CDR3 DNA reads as TGTGCCAGCAGCTGGGCAGCAACTAATGAAAAACTGTTTTTT.

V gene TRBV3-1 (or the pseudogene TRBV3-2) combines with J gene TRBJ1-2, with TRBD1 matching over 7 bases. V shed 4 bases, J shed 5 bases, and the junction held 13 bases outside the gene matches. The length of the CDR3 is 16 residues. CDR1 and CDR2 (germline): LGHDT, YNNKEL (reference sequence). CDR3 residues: CASSPTRQGNKYGYTF. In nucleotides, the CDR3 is TGTGCCAGCAGCCCTACAAGACAGGGCAACAAATATGGCTACACCTTC.

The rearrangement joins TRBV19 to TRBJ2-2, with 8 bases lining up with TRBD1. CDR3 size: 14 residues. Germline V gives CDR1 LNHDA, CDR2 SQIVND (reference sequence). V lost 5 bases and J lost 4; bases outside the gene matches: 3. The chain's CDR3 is CASSQGASTGELFF. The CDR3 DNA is TGTGCCAGTAGTCAGGGGGCGAGCACCGGGGAGCTGTTTTTT. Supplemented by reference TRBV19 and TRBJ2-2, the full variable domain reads DGGITQSPKYLFRKEGQNVTLSCEQNLNHDAMYWYRQDPGQGLRLIYYSQIVNDFQKGDIAEGYSVSREKKESFPLTVTSAQKNPTAFYLCASSQGASTGELFFGEGSRLTVL.

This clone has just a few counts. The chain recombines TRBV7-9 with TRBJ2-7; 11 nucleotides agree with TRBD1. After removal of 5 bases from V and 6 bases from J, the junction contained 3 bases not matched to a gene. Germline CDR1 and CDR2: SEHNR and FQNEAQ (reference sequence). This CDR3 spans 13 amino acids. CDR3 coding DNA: TGTGCCAGCAGCACAGGGACAGGGGGCGAGCAGTACTTC. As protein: CASSTGTGGEQYF. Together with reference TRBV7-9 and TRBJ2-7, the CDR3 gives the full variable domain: DTGVSQNPRHKITKRGQNVTFRCDPISEHNRLYWYRQTLGQGPEFLTYFQNEAQLEKSRLLSDRFSAERPKGSFSTLEIQRTEQGDSAMYLCASSTGTGGEQYFGPGTRLTVT.

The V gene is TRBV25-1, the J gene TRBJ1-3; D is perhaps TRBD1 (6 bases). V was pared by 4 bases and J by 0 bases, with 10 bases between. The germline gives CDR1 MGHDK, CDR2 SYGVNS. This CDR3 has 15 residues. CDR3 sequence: CASSGTENSGNTIYF. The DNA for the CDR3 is TGTGCCAGCAGTGGGACAGAAAACTCTGGAAACACCATATATTTT. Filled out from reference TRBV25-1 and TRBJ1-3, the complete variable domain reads EADIYQTPRYLVIGTGKKITLECSQTMGHDKMYWYQQDPGMELHLIHYSYGVNSTEKGDLSSESTVSRIRTEHFPLTLESARPSHTSQYLCASSGTENSGNTIYFGEGSWLTVV.

The CDR3 is CASSWGRRDQETQYF. The CDR3 DNA reads as TGCGCCAGCAGCTGGGGGAGGAGGGACCAAGAGACCCAGTACTTC. V and J are TRBV5-1 and TRBJ2-5; possible D gene TRBD2, 6 bases. The CDR3 is 15 residues long. Germline assignment: CDR1 SGHRS and CDR2 YFSETQ. With 3 bases removed from V and 0 bases from J, the gap between germline ends came to 12 bases.

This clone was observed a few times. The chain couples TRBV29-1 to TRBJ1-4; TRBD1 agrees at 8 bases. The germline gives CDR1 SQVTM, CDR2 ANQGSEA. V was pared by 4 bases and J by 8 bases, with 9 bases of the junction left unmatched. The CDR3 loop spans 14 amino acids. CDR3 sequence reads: CSVGLTGAGEKLFF. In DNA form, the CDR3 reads TGCAGCGTTGGCTTGACAGGGGCGGGAGAAAAACTGTTTTTT.

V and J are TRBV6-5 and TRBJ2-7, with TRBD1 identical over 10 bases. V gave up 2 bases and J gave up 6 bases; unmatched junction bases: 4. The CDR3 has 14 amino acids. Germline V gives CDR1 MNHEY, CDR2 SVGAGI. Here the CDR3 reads CASSYGTGAVEQYF. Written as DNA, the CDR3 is TGTGCCAGCAGTTACGGGACAGGGGCGGTCGAGCAGTACTTC.

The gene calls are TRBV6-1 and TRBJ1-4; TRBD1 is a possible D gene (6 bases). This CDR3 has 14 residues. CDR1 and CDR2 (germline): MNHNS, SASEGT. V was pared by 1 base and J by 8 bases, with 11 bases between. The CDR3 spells CASSEVHRAEKLFF. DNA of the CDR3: TGTGCCAGCAGTGAAGTCCACAGGGCAGAAAAACTGTTTTTT.

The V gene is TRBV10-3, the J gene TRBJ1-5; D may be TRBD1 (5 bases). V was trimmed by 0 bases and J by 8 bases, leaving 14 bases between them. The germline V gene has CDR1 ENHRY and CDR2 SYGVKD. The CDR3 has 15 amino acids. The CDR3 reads CAISESGEGVKPQHF. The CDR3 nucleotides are TGTGCCATCAGTGAGTCGGGGGAGGGTGTGAAGCCCCAGCATTTT.

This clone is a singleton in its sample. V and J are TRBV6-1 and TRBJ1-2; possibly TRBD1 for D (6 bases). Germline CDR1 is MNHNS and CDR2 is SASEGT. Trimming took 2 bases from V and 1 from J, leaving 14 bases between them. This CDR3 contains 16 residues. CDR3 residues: CASSEYLGGGNYGYTF. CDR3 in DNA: TGTGCCAGCAGTGAATACTTAGGGGGGGGTAACTATGGCTACACCTTC.